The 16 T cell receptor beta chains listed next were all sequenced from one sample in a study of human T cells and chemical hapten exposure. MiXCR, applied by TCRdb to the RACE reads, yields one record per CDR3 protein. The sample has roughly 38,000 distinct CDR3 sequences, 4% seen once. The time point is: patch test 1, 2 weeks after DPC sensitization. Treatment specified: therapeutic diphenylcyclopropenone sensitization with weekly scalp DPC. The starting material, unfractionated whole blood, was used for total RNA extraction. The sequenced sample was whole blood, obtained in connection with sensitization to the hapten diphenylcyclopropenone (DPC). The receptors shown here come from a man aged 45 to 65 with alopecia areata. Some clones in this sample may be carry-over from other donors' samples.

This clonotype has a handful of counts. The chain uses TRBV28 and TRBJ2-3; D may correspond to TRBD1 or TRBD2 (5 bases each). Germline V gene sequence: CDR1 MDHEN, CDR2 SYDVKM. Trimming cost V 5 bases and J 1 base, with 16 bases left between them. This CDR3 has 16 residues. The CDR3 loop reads CASSPTTAVGTDTQYF. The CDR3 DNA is TGTGCCAGCAGTCCAACGACAGCGGTTGGCACAGATACGCAGTATTTT.

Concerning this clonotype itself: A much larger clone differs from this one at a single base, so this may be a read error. In DNA form, the CDR3 reads TGTGCCGGCTCACCGGGGCGTTCACCCCTCCACTTT. Its protein is CAGSPGRSPLHF. This chain uses TRBV18 with TRBJ1-6, with TRBD1 as a possible D gene (5 bases). The CDR3 totals 12 residues. CDR1 is KGHSH and CDR2 is LQKENI in the germline V gene.

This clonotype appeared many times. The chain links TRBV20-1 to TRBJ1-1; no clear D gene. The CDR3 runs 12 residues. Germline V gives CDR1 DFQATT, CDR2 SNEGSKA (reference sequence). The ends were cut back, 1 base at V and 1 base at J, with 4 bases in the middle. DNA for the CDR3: TGCAGTGCTAGAGGGCAGAACACTGAAGCTTTCTTT. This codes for CSARGQNTEAFF.

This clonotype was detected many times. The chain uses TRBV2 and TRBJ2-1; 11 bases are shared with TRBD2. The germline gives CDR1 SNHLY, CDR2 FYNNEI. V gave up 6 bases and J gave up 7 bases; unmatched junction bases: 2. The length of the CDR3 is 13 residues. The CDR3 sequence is CASRGLAVNEQFF. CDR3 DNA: TGTGCCAGCAGGGGACTAGCGGTGAATGAGCAGTTCTTC.

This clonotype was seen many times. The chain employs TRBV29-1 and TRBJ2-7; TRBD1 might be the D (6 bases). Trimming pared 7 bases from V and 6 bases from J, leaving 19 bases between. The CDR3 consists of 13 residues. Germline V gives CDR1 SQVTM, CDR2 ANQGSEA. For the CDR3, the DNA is TGCAGCGCAGGCCGGACAGAGGGAAGCGAGCAGTACTTC. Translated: CSAGRTEGSEQYF.

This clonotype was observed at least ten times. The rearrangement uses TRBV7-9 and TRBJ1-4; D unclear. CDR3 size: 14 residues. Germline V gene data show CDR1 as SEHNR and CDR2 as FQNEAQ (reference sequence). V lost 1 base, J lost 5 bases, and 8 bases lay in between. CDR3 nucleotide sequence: TGTGCCAGCAGCTTAGTGGGAGGAAATGAAAAACTGTTTTTT. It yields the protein CASSLVGGNEKLFF.

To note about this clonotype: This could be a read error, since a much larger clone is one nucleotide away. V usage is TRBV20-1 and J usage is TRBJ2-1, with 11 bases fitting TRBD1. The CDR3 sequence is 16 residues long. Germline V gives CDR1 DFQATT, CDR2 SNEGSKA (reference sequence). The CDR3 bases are TGCGGTGCTGGGACAGGGGGAGTTCGGTATGACAATGAGCAGTTCTTC. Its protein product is CGAGTGGVRYDNEQFF.

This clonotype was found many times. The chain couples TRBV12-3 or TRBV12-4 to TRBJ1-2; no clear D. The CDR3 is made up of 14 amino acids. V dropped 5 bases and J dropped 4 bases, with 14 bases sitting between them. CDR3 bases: TGTGCCAGCAGTCCCATGTCGGGAAGCTATGGCTACACCTTC. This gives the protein CASSPMSGSYGYTF.

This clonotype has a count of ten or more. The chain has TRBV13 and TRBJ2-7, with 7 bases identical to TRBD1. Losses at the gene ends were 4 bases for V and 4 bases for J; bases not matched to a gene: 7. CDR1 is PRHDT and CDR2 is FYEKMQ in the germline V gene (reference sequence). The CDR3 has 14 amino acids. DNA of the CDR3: TGTGCCAGCAGCTCTTCAGGGGGTGGTTACGAGCAGTACTTC. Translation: CASSSSGGGYEQYF.

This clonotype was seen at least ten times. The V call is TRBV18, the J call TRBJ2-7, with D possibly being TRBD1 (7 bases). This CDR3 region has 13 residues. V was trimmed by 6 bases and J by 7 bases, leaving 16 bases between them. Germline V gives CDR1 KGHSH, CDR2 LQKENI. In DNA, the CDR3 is TGTGCCAGCTCGGAGGGACAGTCGTGGGAGCAGTACTTC. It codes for CASSEGQSWEQYF. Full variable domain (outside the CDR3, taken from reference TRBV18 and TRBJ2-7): NAGVMQNPRHLVRRRGQEARLRCSPMKGHSHVYWYRQLPEEGLKFMVYLQKENIIDESGMPKERFSAEFPKEGPSILRIQQVVRGDSAAYFCASSEGQSWEQYFGPGTRLTVT.

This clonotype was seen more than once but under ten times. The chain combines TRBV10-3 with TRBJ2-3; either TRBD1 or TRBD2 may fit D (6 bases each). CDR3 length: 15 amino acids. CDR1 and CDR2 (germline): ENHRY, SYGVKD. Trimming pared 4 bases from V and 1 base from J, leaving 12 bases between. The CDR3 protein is CAISAGAPGTDTQYF. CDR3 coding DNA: TGTGCCATCAGTGCGGGGGCTCCTGGCACAGATACGCAGTATTTT.

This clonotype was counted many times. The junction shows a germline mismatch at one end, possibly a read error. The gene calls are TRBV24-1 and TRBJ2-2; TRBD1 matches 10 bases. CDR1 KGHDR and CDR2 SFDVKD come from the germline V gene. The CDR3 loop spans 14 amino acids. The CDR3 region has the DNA TGTGCCACCGGTGACAGGGGGCGTAGCGGGGAGCTGTTTTTT. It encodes CATGDRGRSGELFF.

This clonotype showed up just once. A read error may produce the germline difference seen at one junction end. The CDR3 DNA sequence: TGTGCCGGCAGCCAAGATGGGTCAGGCACATATGGCTACACTTTC. This translates into CAGSQDGSGTYGYTF. This rearrangement joins TRBV3-1 to TRBJ1-2, with D unclear. Germline V gene data show CDR1 as LGHDT and CDR2 as YNNKEL (reference sequence). The CDR3 consists of 15 residues.

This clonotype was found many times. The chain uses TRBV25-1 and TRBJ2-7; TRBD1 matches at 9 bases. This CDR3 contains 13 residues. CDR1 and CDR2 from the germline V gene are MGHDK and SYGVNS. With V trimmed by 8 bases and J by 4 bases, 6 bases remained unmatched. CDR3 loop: CASLGGQGYEQYF. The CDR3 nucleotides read TGTGCCAGCCTGGGGGGACAGGGTTACGAGCAGTACTTC.

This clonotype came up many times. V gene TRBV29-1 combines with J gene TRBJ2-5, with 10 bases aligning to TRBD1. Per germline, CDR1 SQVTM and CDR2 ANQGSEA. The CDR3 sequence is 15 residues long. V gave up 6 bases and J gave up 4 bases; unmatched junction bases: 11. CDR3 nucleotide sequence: TGCAGCGTAGCCGTAGTTAGGGACAGGGGAGAGACCCAGTACTTC. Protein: CSVAVVRDRGETQYF.

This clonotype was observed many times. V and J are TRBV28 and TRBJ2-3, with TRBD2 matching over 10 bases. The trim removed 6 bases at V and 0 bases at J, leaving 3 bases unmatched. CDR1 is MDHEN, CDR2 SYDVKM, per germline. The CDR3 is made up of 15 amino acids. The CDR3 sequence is CASSQTSGSTDTQYF. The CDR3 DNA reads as TGTGCCAGCAGCCAGACTAGCGGGAGCACAGATACGCAGTATTTT.